This T cell receptor (beta chain) was profiled in a study of T cell changes during pregnancy in multiple sclerosis. Sequencing used immunoSEQ multiplex PCR; TCRdb keeps in-frame clones, though not all of them. Of 45,000 to 55,000 clones in the sample, about 91% were seen once. The CDR3 is 17 amino acids. Germline CDR1 is LNHDA and CDR2 is SQIVND (reference sequence). The V end was cut by 7 bases, the J end by 6 bases, with 25 bases between. The chain employs TRBV19 and TRBJ2-1; TRBD2 might be the D (6 bases). The origin of this receptor is a female donor with multiple sclerosis, enrolled in a pregnancy study. Sequenced here: peripheral blood, sampled after pregnancy. The CDR3 protein is CASTANRGSQVTNEQFF. CDR3 bases: TGTGCCAGTACCGCTAATCGGGGGTCCCAAGTTACCAATGAGCAGTTCTTC. The full variable domain, in which reference TRBV19 and TRBJ2-1 provide the parts outside the CDR3, is DGGITQSPKYLFRKEGQNVTLSCEQNLNHDAMYWYRQDPGQGLRLIYYSQIVNDFQKGDIAEGYSVSREKKESFPLTVTSAQKNPTAFYLCASTANRGSQVTNEQFFGPGTRLTVL.